This T cell receptor beta chain was identified during a study of OX40 agonist ivuxolimab in advanced cancers. Findings and caveats of the study: Expanded clones were, on average, more numerous in CD8+ T cells than in CD4+.

Only in-frame clones appear in the TCRdb table, and some are missing; sequencing was by immunoSEQ multiplex PCR. The sample carries approximately 79,000 clones, about 86% recorded once. Worth noting for this clone: Its cognate antigen is unknown.

The sequence was collected from an adult with an advanced solid tumor such as melanoma, head and neck, liver or kidney cancer. Specimen: CD4+ or CD8+ T cells sorted from blood, collected in a trial of the OX40 agonist ivuxolimab.

CDR3 residues: CASRYPPGGKGNEKLFF. CDR3 nucleotide sequence: TGTGCCAGCAGATACCCCCCCGGGGGCAAGGGTAATGAAAAACTGTTTTTT. The V call is TRBV28, the J call TRBJ1-4; maybe TRBD1 (6 bases). CDR1 and CDR2 (germline): MDHEN, SYDVKM. CDR3 length equals 17 residues. V was clipped by 6 bases and J by 4 bases, with 21 bases between them.